This TCR beta chain was recovered during a study of T cell repertoires in ileal Crohn's disease. At the level of the study: Roughly 40% were active smokers at surgery; median disease duration was 7.9 years. Every patient was operated on for stricturing (61%) or penetrating (around 40%) complications. Study-wide points: Active smokers at surgery had more clonal expansions than non-smokers. All patients with clonality above 26.8% had endoscopic recurrence.

Profiled with immunoSEQ multiplex PCR; TCRdb holds only in-frame clones, not every one. The table records about 10,000 clones, around 80% of them present only once. The time point was: neoterminal ileum biopsy at postoperative endoscopy, about 6 months after surgery. The germline V gene encodes CDR1 SGHTA and CDR2 FQGNSA. The CDR3 has 13 amino acids, counting both end residues. About this clone: Its antigen is as yet unknown. This CDR3 is missing its conserved last phenylalanine or tryptophan, likely due to a read error. The DNA is omitted, as the CDR3 cannot be located on it reliably, and the CDR3 follows TCRdb's listing.

What was sequenced was ileal tissue. This TCR derives from an adult with Crohn's disease. V and J are TRBV7-2 and TRBJ1-2; the table's D call, TRBD1, was not checked against the DNA. The CDR3 loop reads CASSFPGMAGHFG.